These 26 T cell receptor beta chains came from one sample sequenced in a study of T cell changes during pregnancy in multiple sclerosis. Clones were read by immunoSEQ multiplex PCR, and TCRdb kept only the in-frame ones, dropping some. The profile shows about 100,000 clones, just over 90% of them singletons. The sequencing used peripheral blood, collected in the second trimester of pregnancy. The receptors here all came from a female donor with multiple sclerosis, enrolled in a pregnancy study.

The gene calls are TRBV30 and TRBJ2-1; 9 nucleotides match TRBD2. With V trimmed by 2 bases and J by 7 bases, 12 bases remained unmatched. The CDR3 loop spans 16 amino acids. CDR1 and CDR2 (germline): GTSNPN, SVGIG (reference sequence). The CDR3 reads CAWSPRGGRAKNEQFF. Written as DNA, the CDR3 is TGTGCCTGGAGTCCTCGGGGCGGGAGGGCCAAAAATGAGCAGTTCTTC.

The chain joins TRBV5-6 to TRBJ1-2; 7 nucleotides match TRBD1. The germline CDR1 and CDR2 sequences are SGHDT and YYEEEE. The CDR3 consists of 16 residues. J gave up 7 bases and V 4 bases, and 16 bases lay outside the gene matches. The CDR3 nucleotides read TGTGCCAGCAGCATACAGGGGTCTGGTTGGCGGGGTGGCTACACCTTC. Its protein is CASSIQGSGWRGGYTF.

J is TRBJ2-1 and V is TRBV9, with a weak D call TRBD2 (6 bases). The CDR3 has 13 amino acids. From germline, CDR1 is SGDLS and CDR2 YYNGEE. V lost 5 bases to trimming and J lost 7 bases, with 13 bases between them. This CDR3 reads CASSSGGGNEQFF. CDR3 nucleotides: TGTGCCAGCAGTAGTGGGGGAGGAAATGAGCAGTTCTTC.

The V call is TRBV29-1, the J call TRBJ1-1; no firm D call. Germline loops: CDR1 SQVTM, CDR2 ANQGSEA. The CDR3 runs to 11 residues. Trimming left V 4 bases short and J 4 bases short, with 7 bases between. The CDR3 coding sequence is TGCAGCGTTGTGATAGCCACTGAAGCTTTCTTT. Translating gives CSVVIATEAFF.

This sequence joins TRBV28 and TRBJ1-2, with a tentative D call TRBD1 (5 bases). This CDR3 contains 13 residues. Germline loops: CDR1 MDHEN, CDR2 SYDVKM. Trimming took off 10 bases at V and 1 base at J, with 13 bases between the two ends. CDR3 amino acids: CATWGGVNYGYTF. The CDR3 bases are TGTGCCACCTGGGGCGGGGTTAACTATGGCTACACCTTC.

This clone was detected only once. The V gene is TRBV11-2, the J gene TRBJ1-2; no clear D. Trimming cost V 2 bases and J 0 bases, with 19 bases left between them. This CDR3 has 18 residues. The V gene's germline CDR1 is SGHAT and CDR2 FQNNGV. The CDR3 coding sequence is TGTGCCAGCAGCTTACTTCACCAATCGACACTCTCTAACTATGGCTACACCTTC. Its translation: CASSLLHQSTLSNYGYTF.

V gene TRBV6-1 combines with J gene TRBJ1-2; D possibly corresponds to TRBD1 (6 bases). This CDR3 comprises 14 residues. With 5 bases removed from V and 3 bases from J, the gap between germline ends came to 13 bases. Germline values: CDR1 MNHNS, CDR2 SASEGT. In DNA form, the CDR3 reads TGTGCCAGCAGTCCCAGGGGTGGCGACTATGGCTACACCTTC. Translated: CASSPRGGDYGYTF.

Only one count was recorded for this clone. This chain connects TRBV18 to TRBJ1-1; weak D call: TRBD1 (5 bases). Germline loops: CDR1 KGHSH, CDR2 LQKENI. V was shortened by 3 bases and J by 0 bases, with 17 bases between the two germline ends. CDR3 length: 17 residues. The CDR3 sequence: CASSPLGGGLMNTEAFF. Here the CDR3 DNA reads TGTGCCAGCTCACCTCTCGGGGGAGGTCTGATGAACACTGAAGCTTTCTTT.

This chain links TRBV11-2 with TRBJ1-2; 7 nucleotides line up with TRBD1. Trimming took 4 bases from V and 4 from J; bases not matched to a gene: 9. The CDR3 is 15 residues long. The germline V gene has CDR1 SGHAT and CDR2 FQNNGV. The CDR3 sequence is CASSSRDSASYGYTF. For the CDR3, the DNA is TGTGCCAGCAGCTCCCGGGACAGCGCTAGCTATGGCTACACCTTC. The full variable domain, completed using reference TRBV11-2 and TRBJ1-2, is EAGVAQSPRYKIIEKRQSVAFWCNPISGHATLYWYQQILGQGPKLLIQFQNNGVVDDSQLPKDRFSAERLKGVDSTLKIQPAKLEDSAVYLCASSSRDSASYGYTFGSGTRLTVV.

The chain links TRBV15 to TRBJ2-1; 16 bases are a match to TRBD2. Germline V CDR1 and CDR2: LNHNV, YYDKDF (reference sequence). V shed 4 bases and J 9 bases; nucleotides not matched to a gene: 12. CDR3 size: 18 residues. The CDR3 sequence is CATSTTGTSGGASLEQFF. The DNA for the CDR3 is TGTGCCACCAGCACCACCGGGACTAGCGGGGGGGCCAGCCTTGAGCAGTTCTTC.

The DNA of the CDR3 is TGTGCCGCGACCGCCAGGCAGGTCAGAGACGAGCAGTACTTC. This gives the protein CAATARQVRDEQYF. The J gene is TRBJ2-7, the V gene TRBV28; no clear D gene. Trimming removed 11 bases from V and 5 bases from J, with 22 bases in between. The CDR3 totals 14 residues. Germline V gene sequence: CDR1 MDHEN, CDR2 SYDVKM.

The chain joins TRBV29-1 to TRBJ2-7, with D possibly matching TRBD1 (6 bases). V lost 3 bases to trimming and J lost 1 base, with 10 bases between them. Germline CDR1 SQVTM, CDR2 ANQGSEA. The CDR3 totals 13 residues. DNA of the CDR3: TGCAGCGTTGATTGGGACATTTCCTACGAGCAGTACTTC. Its protein product is CSVDWDISYEQYF.

The chain joins TRBV5-6 to TRBJ1-5, with TRBD1 matching 8 bases. CDR3 size: 15 residues. CDR1 SGHDT and CDR2 YYEEEE come from the germline V gene. After removal of 0 bases from V and 7 bases from J, the junction contained 6 bases not matched to a gene. The CDR3 reads CASSLDGQGQQPQHF. CDR3 in DNA: TGTGCCAGCAGCTTGGACGGACAGGGCCAACAGCCCCAGCATTTT.

The V call is TRBV19, the J call TRBJ1-1; TRBD1 might be the D (6 bases). The V end was cut by 7 bases, the J end by 1 base, with 13 bases between. Germline V gene sequence: CDR1 LNHDA, CDR2 SQIVND (reference sequence). This CDR3 contains 14 residues. CDR3 DNA: TGTGCCAGTACCTCAACAGGGTGGAACACTGAAGCTTTCTTT. Encoded protein: CASTSTGWNTEAFF. Variable domain in full (rest from reference TRBV19 and TRBJ1-1): DGGITQSPKYLFRKEGQNVTLSCEQNLNHDAMYWYRQDPGQGLRLIYYSQIVNDFQKGDIAEGYSVSREKKESFPLTVTSAQKNPTAFYLCASTSTGWNTEAFFGQGTRLTVV.

This clone has just one count. The V and J genes are TRBV19 and TRBJ1-3; TRBD1 agrees at 8 bases. V was clipped by 5 bases and J by 0 bases; unmatched bases: 9. Germline assignment: CDR1 LNHDA and CDR2 SQIVND (reference sequence). The CDR3 covers 17 residues. The chain's CDR3 is CASSDQGTGRSGNTIYF. CDR3 nucleotides: TGTGCCAGTAGTGACCAAGGGACAGGACGCTCTGGAAACACCATATATTTT.

This clone is a singleton in its sample. This chain joins TRBV11-2 and TRBJ2-7; TRBD1 agrees at 9 bases. V shed 2 bases and J 5 bases; nucleotides not matched to a gene: 10. The V gene's germline CDR1 is SGHAT and CDR2 FQNNGV. The CDR3 has 16 residues. The CDR3 DNA is TGTGCCAGCAGCTTAAACTCGGGACAGGGCTTTAACGAGCAGTACTTC. Encoded protein: CASSLNSGQGFNEQYF. Full variable domain (missing parts from reference TRBV11-2 and TRBJ2-7): EAGVAQSPRYKIIEKRQSVAFWCNPISGHATLYWYQQILGQGPKLLIQFQNNGVVDDSQLPKDRFSAERLKGVDSTLKIQPAKLEDSAVYLCASSLNSGQGFNEQYFGPGTRLTVT.

This clone was recorded once. V is TRBV29-1 and J is TRBJ2-5; the D is unclear. Germline V gene lookup returns CDR1 SQVTM and CDR2 ANQGSEA. This CDR3 region has 15 residues. Between the trimmed V and J ends, which lost 2 bases and 4 bases, there was a span of 17 bases. CDR3 residues: CSVELRLPLGETQYF. CDR3 bases: TGCAGCGTTGAATTACGCCTCCCTCTCGGAGAGACCCAGTACTTC.

This chain links TRBV2 with TRBJ1-4; 10 bases map to TRBD1. The CDR3 runs 16 residues. Germline CDR1 and CDR2: SNHLY and FYNNEI. The ends lost 7 bases at V and 7 bases at J; junction bases unmatched: 12. The CDR3 DNA is TGTGCCAGCATCTGGGACAGGGGCGGTGCGGGTGAAAAACTGTTTTTT. It is translated as CASIWDRGGAGEKLFF.

V usage is TRBV11-3 and J usage is TRBJ2-5, with D unclear. Germline assignment: CDR1 SGHNT and CDR2 YENEEA. The CDR3 is 15 amino acids. V gave up 1 base and J gave up 0 bases, with 9 bases separating them. The DNA of the CDR3 is TGTGCCAGCAGCTTAGGAGCGTTAGACCAAGAGACCCAGTACTTC. This encodes CASSLGALDQETQYF.

The chain employs TRBV29-1 and TRBJ2-1; D is unresolved. Trimming stripped 0 bases from V and 0 bases from J, with 9 bases between. Germline V gene sequence: CDR1 SQVTM, CDR2 ANQGSEA. This CDR3 has 15 amino acids. The CDR3 nucleotides read TGCAGCGTTGAAGATATCGCTAGCTCCTACAATGAGCAGTTCTTC. It codes for CSVEDIASSYNEQFF.

The chain uses TRBV27 and TRBJ2-3, with TRBD2 matching over 8 bases. This CDR3 is built from 15 residues. Germline CDR1 MNHEY, CDR2 SMNVEV (reference sequence). Trimming took 6 bases from V and 4 from J; bases not matched to a gene: 9. This chain's CDR3 is CASSPVGGAADTQYF. The CDR3, as DNA: TGTGCCAGCAGCCCGGTCGGGGGGGCGGCAGATACGCAGTATTTT.

The chain combines TRBV10-3 with TRBJ2-7; possible D gene TRBD2, 7 bases. Trimming took off 3 bases at V and 4 bases at J, with 13 bases between the two ends. Germline lookup yields CDR1 ENHRY and CDR2 SYGVKD. The CDR3 length is 14 residues. CDR3 region: CAISDGGLGYEQYF. CDR3 nucleotides: TGTGCCATCAGTGACGGGGGGCTTGGTTACGAGCAGTACTTC.

The J gene is TRBJ2-6, the V gene TRBV7-2, with 7 bases matching TRBD2. The CDR3 is 17 residues long. J lost 0 bases, V lost 5 bases, and 7 bases had no gene match. Germline CDR1 SGHTA, CDR2 FQGNSA. The CDR3 is CASSIPSGGSGANVLTF. CDR3 sequence (DNA): TGTGCCAGCAGCATCCCTTCGGGGGGCTCTGGGGCCAACGTCCTGACTTTC. Based on the CDR3 plus reference TRBV7-2 and TRBJ2-6, the full variable domain is GAGVSQSPSNKVTEKGKDVELRCDPISGHTALYWYRQSLGQGLEFLIYFQGNSAPDKSGLPSDRFSAERTGGSVSTLTIQRTQQEDSAVYLCASSIPSGGSGANVLTFGAGSRLTVL.

This chain links TRBV5-8 with TRBJ1-5; TRBD1 aligns across 7 bases. The CDR3 is 13 amino acids. V lost 4 bases, J lost 7 bases, and 5 bases stayed unmatched. Germline-derived CDR1 and CDR2 are SGHTS and YDEGEE. This chain's CDR3 is CASSRQGDQPQHF. CDR3 DNA: TGTGCCAGCAGCCGACAGGGAGACCAGCCCCAGCATTTT.

The CDR3 is CASSPPATGELFF. In nucleotides, the CDR3 is TGTGCCAGCAGTCCGCCAGCGACCGGGGAGCTGTTTTTT. The chain carries TRBV28 and TRBJ2-2; D is unresolved. The CDR3 totals 13 residues. Trimming took 5 bases from V and 5 from J, leaving 9 bases between them. CDR1 and CDR2 (germline): MDHEN, SYDVKM.

The gene calls are TRBV10-2 and TRBJ2-7; 8 bases agree with TRBD1. V lost 2 bases to trimming and J lost 7 bases; unmatched junction nucleotides: 1. From germline, CDR1 is WSHSY and CDR2 SAAADI. The CDR3 is made up of 12 amino acids. This CDR3 reads CASSEGDREQYF. The DNA of the CDR3 is TGCGCCAGCAGTGAGGGGGACAGGGAGCAGTACTTC.